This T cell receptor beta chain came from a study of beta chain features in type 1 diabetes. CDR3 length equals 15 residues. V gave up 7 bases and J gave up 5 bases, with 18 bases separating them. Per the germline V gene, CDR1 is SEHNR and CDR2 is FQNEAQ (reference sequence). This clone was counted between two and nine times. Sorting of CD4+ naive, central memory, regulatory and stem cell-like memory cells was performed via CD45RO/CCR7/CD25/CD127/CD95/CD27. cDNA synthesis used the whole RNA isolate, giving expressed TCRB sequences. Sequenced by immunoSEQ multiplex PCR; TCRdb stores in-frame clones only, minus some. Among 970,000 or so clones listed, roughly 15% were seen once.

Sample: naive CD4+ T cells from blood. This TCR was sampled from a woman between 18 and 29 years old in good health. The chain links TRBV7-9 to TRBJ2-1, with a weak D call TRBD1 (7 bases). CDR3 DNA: TGTGCCAGCAATTACGGGGCAGGGGGGAACAATGAGCAGTTCTTC. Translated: CASNYGAGGNNEQFF.